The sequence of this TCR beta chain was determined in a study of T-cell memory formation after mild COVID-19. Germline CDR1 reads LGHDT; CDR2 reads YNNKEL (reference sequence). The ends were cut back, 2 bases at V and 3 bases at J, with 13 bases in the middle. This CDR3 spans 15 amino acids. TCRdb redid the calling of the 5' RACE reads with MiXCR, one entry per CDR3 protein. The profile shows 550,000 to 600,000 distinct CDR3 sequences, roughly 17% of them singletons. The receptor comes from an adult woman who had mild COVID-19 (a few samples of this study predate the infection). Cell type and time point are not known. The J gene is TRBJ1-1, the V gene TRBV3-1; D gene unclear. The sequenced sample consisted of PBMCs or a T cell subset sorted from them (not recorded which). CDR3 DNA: TGTGCCAGCAGCCAAAATTCTCTCGTGGACACTGAAGCTTTCTTT. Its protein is CASSQNSLVDTEAFF.